These T cell receptor beta chains were read from a single sample in a study of T-cell reconstitution after alpha-beta-depleted transplantation in children. TCRdb independently ran MiXCR on the PCR reads; one entry per CDR3 protein. Of almost 500,000 distinct CDR3 sequences listed, 9.5% to 15% are singletons. This specimen was PBMCs from the stem cell graft donor, taken from the stem cell graft. The receptors originated from a human donor who donated a stem cell graft to a child with combined immunodeficiency. Each CDR3 is given with its conserved first and last residue. D genes are given only for firm matches. Size values are once, few and many counts, or a class for expanded clones, and some rows have none.

cdr3_nt | cdr3_aa | j_call | clone_size | v_call | d_call
TGTGCCAGCAGTCCCCGGGACAGGGACTATCTTGGATATGGCTACACCTTC | CASSPRDRDYLGYGYTF | TRBJ1-2 | many | TRBV6-5 | TRBD1
TGTGCCAGCAGCGTACAGGGGATTCTCAGGAGTGAGCAGTTCTTC | CASSVQGILRSEQFF | TRBJ2-1 | few | TRBV9 | -
TGCAGCGTTGGTAGAGGGGTGCCCTACGAGCAGTACTTC | CSVGRGVPYEQYF | TRBJ2-7 | - | TRBV29-1 | -
TGTGCCAGCAGGGGAGTAGGGGACATCACCACAGATACGCAGTATTTT | CASRGVGDITTDTQYF | TRBJ2-3 | - | TRBV7-9 | -
TGCAGTGCTAGTGGGTCAACCTACGAGCAGTACTTC | CSASGSTYEQYF | TRBJ2-7 | few | TRBV20-1 | -
TGTGCCAGCAGCTACGTTGAGGGCCTGGAGGAGCAGTTCTTC | CASSYVEGLEEQFF | TRBJ2-1 | few | TRBV11-3 | -
TGTGCCAGCGGTCGGGACCGAATCTACGAGCAGTACTTC | CASGRDRIYEQYF | TRBJ2-7 | few | TRBV2 | -
TGTGCCAGCAGCCTCCTCCTGACAGGGCCCGACTACAATGAGCAGTTCTTC | CASSLLLTGPDYNEQFF | TRBJ2-1 | many | TRBV9 | TRBD1
TGTGCCAGCAGTTTAACAGGACTAGATAGCTCCTACGAGCAGTACTTC | CASSLTGLDSSYEQYF | TRBJ2-7 | - | TRBV27 | TRBD2
TGTGCCAGCAGTTTAAGACGTAGTCGGAATGAAAAACTGTTTTTT | CASSLRRSRNEKLFF | TRBJ1-4 | - | TRBV12-3/TRBV12-4 | -
TGTGCCAGCAGTTTCGAAAATGAAAAACTGTTTTTT | CASSFENEKLFF | TRBJ1-4 | - | TRBV12-3/TRBV12-4 | -
TGCGCCAGCAGGACGACAGGCGGGGCTGAAAAACTGTTTTTT | CASRTTGGAEKLFF | TRBJ1-4 | - | TRBV5-1 | -
TGCAGTGGAGTGGATCCTCCCTACGAGCAGTACTTC | CSGVDPPYEQYF | TRBJ2-7 | many | TRBV20-1 | -
TGCGCCAGCAGCTTGGAGGGTCTAGCGGATGAGCAGTTCTTC | CASSLEGLADEQFF | TRBJ2-1 | many | TRBV5-1 | TRBD2
TGTGCCAGCAGGCGGGGACAGGGAAACACCATATATTTT | CASRRGQGNTIYF | TRBJ1-3 | few | TRBV7-9 | TRBD1
TGTGCCAGCAGACCGGACAGAATGAACACTGAAGCTTTCTTT | CASRPDRMNTEAFF | TRBJ1-1 | few | TRBV7-9 | -
TGTGCCAGCAGCGTTACAGGTGGGACCAATCAGCCCCAGCATTTT | CASSVTGGTNQPQHF | TRBJ1-5 | few | TRBV9 | -
TGTGCCACCAGCACGCGGACAAATGGCTACGAGCAGTACTTC | CATSTRTNGYEQYF | TRBJ2-7 | many | TRBV15 | -
TGCAGCGTGACCAGGGTCGGGACGGATACGCAGTATTTT | CSVTRVGTDTQYF | TRBJ2-3 | - | TRBV29-1 | -
TGTGCCAGCAGTTTAATGGCGGGAGGGTATGGGGTTACGCAGTATTTT | CASSLMAGGYGVTQYF | TRBJ2-3 | few | TRBV12-3/TRBV12-4 | TRBD2
TGCGCCAGCAGCTACGGTGACGGTGACTATGGCTACACCTTC | CASSYGDGDYGYTF | TRBJ1-2 | few | TRBV4-3 | -
TGTGCCAGCAGCACCTATAGCCCTAAGACCCAGTACTTC | CASSTYSPKTQYF | TRBJ2-5 | few | TRBV7-2 | -
TGTGCCAGCAGCACACCTAGCACAGATACGCAGTATTTT | CASSTPSTDTQYF | TRBJ2-3 | few | TRBV7-3 | -
TGCGCCAGCAGCTTGGCCTTAGCGGACGCCTACGAGCAGTACTTC | CASSLALADAYEQYF | TRBJ2-7 | - | TRBV5-1 | -
TGTGCCAGCTCACCACCCGGCAGGACACCCCACGAGCAGTACTTC | CASSPPGRTPHEQYF | TRBJ2-7 | - | TRBV18 | -
TGCAGTGCCAGGCATCCAGGTGAGAACACTGAAGCTTTCTTT | CSARHPGENTEAFF | TRBJ1-1 | - | TRBV20-1 | -
TGCGCCAGCAGCCAATGGGTGAACACCGGGGAGCTGTTTTTT | CASSQWVNTGELFF | TRBJ2-2 | many | TRBV4-3 | -
TGTGCCAGCAGCTTAATCGTCGGGTTCGGGACACGAGGCACACAAGAGACCCAGTACTTC | CASSLIVGFGTRGTQETQYF | TRBJ2-5 | - | TRBV11-2 | -
TGTGCCATCGGAGGGACAGGGTCTGACGAGCAGTACTTC | CAIGGTGSDEQYF | TRBJ2-7 | many | TRBV10-3 | TRBD1
TGTGCCACCAGTGATTGGGGCCCAAATCAGCCCCAGCATTTT | CATSDWGPNQPQHF | TRBJ1-5 | few | TRBV24-1 | -
TGTGCCAGCAGCCAGAATCAGGTTTCCCACACAGATACGCAGTATTTT | CASSQNQVSHTDTQYF | TRBJ2-3 | many | TRBV4-2 | -
TGTGCCAGCAGTTTAGACAAGGCCCAGGGCTCCTACAATGAGCAGTTCTTC | CASSLDKAQGSYNEQFF | TRBJ2-1 | many | TRBV12-3/TRBV12-4 | -
TGTGCCATCAGTGAGTTAACCGAAGAGACCCAGTACTTC | CAISELTEETQYF | TRBJ2-5 | few | TRBV10-3 | -
TGCGCCAGCAGAGATCCGGGAGCCACCTACAATGAGCAGTTCTTC | CASRDPGATYNEQFF | TRBJ2-1 | - | TRBV4-1 | -
TGCAGCGGCGACAGGACAGGGGGCTCCTACAATGAGCAGTTCTTC | CSGDRTGGSYNEQFF | TRBJ2-1 | - | TRBV29-1 | TRBD1
TGTGCCAGCAGCCCAACGGGGAGGACAGGAGATAATTCACCCCTCCACTTT | CASSPTGRTGDNSPLHF | TRBJ1-6 | few | TRBV9 | TRBD1
TGTGCCATCAGTGATTTTATCGGGGGCACAGATACGCAGTATTTT | CAISDFIGGTDTQYF | TRBJ2-3 | many | TRBV10-3 | -